The clone carrying this T cell receptor beta chain was detected only a few times. There are 16 residues in the CDR3. The germline gives CDR1 SGHRS, CDR2 YFSETQ. The V and J ends lost 0 bases and 4 bases, in that order; junction bases with no gene match: 10. Each CDR3 protein gets one entry after TCRdb re-called the reads with MiXCR. The data contain roughly 200,000 distinct CDR3 sequences, approximately 18% of them singletons. The data stem from a study of T cell repertoires in cytomegalovirus infection. V gene TRBV5-1 combines with J gene TRBJ2-7; 7 positions agree with TRBD2. Sequencing was carried out using CD8+ T cells from PBMCs. The TCR was taken from a human donor in good health (CMV status not recorded). Some clones in this sample may be carry-over from other donors' samples. In DNA form, the CDR3 reads TGCGCCAGCAGCTTGGAGAAGCCTAGCGGAGTATACGAGCAGTACTTC. Residues: CASSLEKPSGVYEQYF.